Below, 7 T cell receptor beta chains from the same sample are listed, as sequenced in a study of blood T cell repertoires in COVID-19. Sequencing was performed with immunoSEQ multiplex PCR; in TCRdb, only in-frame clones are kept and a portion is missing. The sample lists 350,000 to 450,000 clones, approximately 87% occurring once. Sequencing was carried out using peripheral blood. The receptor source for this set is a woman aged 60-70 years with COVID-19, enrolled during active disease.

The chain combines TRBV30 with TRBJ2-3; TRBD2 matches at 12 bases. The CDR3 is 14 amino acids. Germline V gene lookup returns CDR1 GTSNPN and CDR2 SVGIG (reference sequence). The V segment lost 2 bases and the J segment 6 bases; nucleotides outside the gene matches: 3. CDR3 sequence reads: CAWSLAGGPDTQYF. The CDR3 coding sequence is TGTGCCTGGAGTCTAGCGGGGGGGCCGGATACGCAGTATTTT.

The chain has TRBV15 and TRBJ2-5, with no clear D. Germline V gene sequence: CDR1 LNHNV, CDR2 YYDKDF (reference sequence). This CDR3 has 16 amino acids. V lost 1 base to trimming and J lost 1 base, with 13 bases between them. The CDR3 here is CATSRAAASTQETQYF. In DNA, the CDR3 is TGTGCCACCAGCAGAGCCGCCGCTAGTACCCAAGAGACCCAGTACTTC.

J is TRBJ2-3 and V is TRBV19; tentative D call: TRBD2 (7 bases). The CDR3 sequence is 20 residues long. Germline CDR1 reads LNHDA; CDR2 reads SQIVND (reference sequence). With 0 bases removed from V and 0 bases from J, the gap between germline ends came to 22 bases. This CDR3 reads CASSIEAQVGGGFSTDTQYF. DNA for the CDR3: TGTGCCAGTAGTATAGAAGCCCAAGTGGGGGGGGGCTTTAGCACAGATACGCAGTATTTT.

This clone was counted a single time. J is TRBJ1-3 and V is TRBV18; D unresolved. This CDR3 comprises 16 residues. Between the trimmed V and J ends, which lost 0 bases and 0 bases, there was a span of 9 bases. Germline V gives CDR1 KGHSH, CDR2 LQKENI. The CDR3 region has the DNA TGTGCCAGCTCACCACCGTCGGAGTCCTCTGGAAACACCATATATTTT. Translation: CASSPPSESSGNTIYF. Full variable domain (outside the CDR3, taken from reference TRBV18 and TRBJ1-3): NAGVMQNPRHLVRRRGQEARLRCSPMKGHSHVYWYRQLPEEGLKFMVYLQKENIIDESGMPKERFSAEFPKEGPSILRIQQVVRGDSAAYFCASSPPSESSGNTIYFGEGSWLTVV.

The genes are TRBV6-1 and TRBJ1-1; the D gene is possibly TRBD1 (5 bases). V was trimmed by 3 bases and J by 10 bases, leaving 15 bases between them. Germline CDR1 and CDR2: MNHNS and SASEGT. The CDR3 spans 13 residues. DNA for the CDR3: TGTGCCAGCAGTGATCCCGGGGCGCGGGGAGCTTTCTTT. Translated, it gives CASSDPGARGAFF.

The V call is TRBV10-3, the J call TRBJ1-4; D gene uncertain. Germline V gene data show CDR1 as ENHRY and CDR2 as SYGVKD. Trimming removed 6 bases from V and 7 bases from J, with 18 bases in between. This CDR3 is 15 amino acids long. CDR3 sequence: CAIRAGVGMAEKLFF. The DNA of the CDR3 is TGTGCCATCAGAGCCGGGGTTGGGATGGCTGAAAAACTGTTTTTT.

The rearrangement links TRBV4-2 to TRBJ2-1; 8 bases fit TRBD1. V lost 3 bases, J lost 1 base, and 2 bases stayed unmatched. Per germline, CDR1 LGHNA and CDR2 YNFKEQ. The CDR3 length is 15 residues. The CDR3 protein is CASSQDRASYNEQFF. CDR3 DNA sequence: TGTGCCAGCAGCCAGGACAGGGCTTCCTACAATGAGCAGTTCTTC.